Listed here are 13 T cell receptor beta chains from one sample, sequenced in a study of CXCR3-negative and CXCR3-positive naive CD8 T cells. Libraries of TRB cDNA were made by 5' RACE and carried UMIs. With the 5' RACE reads reprocessed, TCRdb shows one record per CDR3 protein and no DNA. The sample data list around 92,000 distinct CDR3 sequences. The source material was naive CXCR3- CD8+ T cells from blood. Subset here: CD45RO-CCR7+CD27+CD95- naive CD8+ T cells lacking CXCR3 (TNR3-). All receptors derive from a human donor in good health. Some clones in this sample may be carry-over from other donors' samples.

V usage is TRBV27 and J usage is TRBJ1-5. The CDR3 loop spans 13 amino acids. Germline V gene sequence: CDR1 MNHEY, CDR2 SMNVEV (reference sequence). CDR3 sequence reads: CASSLMIRQPQHF.

The rearrangement uses TRBV25-1 and TRBJ2-5; the D call from TCRdb, TRBD1, cannot be confirmed without DNA. Germline CDR1 reads MGHDK; CDR2 reads SYGVNS. This CDR3 is built from 12 residues. The CDR3 reads CAISRGEETQYF.

The CDR3 region is CSVPRDRGSHEQYF. The chain recombines TRBV29-1 with TRBJ2-7; TCRdb designates TRBD1, a call that cannot be tested without DNA. Germline V gives CDR1 SQVTM, CDR2 ANQGSEA. The CDR3 has 14 amino acids.

This sequence joins TRBV7-9 and TRBJ1-1. This CDR3 is 14 amino acids long. Germline V lookup: CDR1 SEHNR, CDR2 FQNEAQ (reference sequence). The CDR3 here is CASSLAGMNTEAFF.

The genes are TRBV13 and TRBJ1-2. Germline CDR1 is PRHDT and CDR2 is FYEKMQ (reference sequence). CDR3 length: 13 amino acids. This CDR3 is CASSPTGLYGYTF.

The CDR3 protein is CASSWEPGQGVYF. The chain employs TRBV5-1 and TRBJ2-5; TCRdb selects TRBD1, and the lack of DNA leaves this call unchecked. This CDR3 comprises 13 residues. The germline CDR1 and CDR2 sequences are SGHRS and YFSETQ.

J is TRBJ2-1 and V is TRBV29-1. The germline CDR1 and CDR2 sequences are SQVTM and ANQGSEA. The CDR3 loop spans 12 amino acids. The CDR3 is CSVLSPYNEQFF.

The J gene is TRBJ2-2, the V gene TRBV7-3; with no DNA, the TCRdb D assignment of TRBD1 cannot be verified. CDR1 is SGHTA and CDR2 is FQGTGA in the germline V gene. The CDR3 sequence is 15 residues long. The CDR3: CASSWGQPNTGELFF. Full variable domain (missing parts from reference TRBV7-3 and TRBJ2-2): GAGVSQTPSNKVTEKGKYVELRCDPISGHTALYWYRQSLGQGPEFLIYFQGTGAADDSGLPNDRFFAVRPEGSVSTLKIQRTERGDSAVYLCASSWGQPNTGELFFGEGSRLTVL.

The chain recombines TRBV5-1 with TRBJ1-1; as DNA is missing, the TRBD1 call by TCRdb cannot be tested. This CDR3 has 14 amino acids. Germline CDR1 is SGHRS and CDR2 is YFSETQ. This CDR3 reads CASTLGAELGQAFF.

The rearrangement joins TRBV7-8 to TRBJ1-1; TCRdb indicates TRBD1, and absent DNA this call remains unverified. The CDR3 is made up of 14 amino acids. Germline CDR1 SGHVS, CDR2 FQNEAQ. Here the CDR3 reads CASTAGGQNTEAFF.

The V and J genes are TRBV3-1 and TRBJ1-4. Germline V gives CDR1 LGHDT, CDR2 YNNKEL (reference sequence). The CDR3 runs to 16 residues. CDR3 region: CASSQDRFETNEKLFF.

This chain connects TRBV9 to TRBJ2-7; lacking DNA, the TRBD1 call made by TCRdb goes unchecked. Germline CDR1 SGDLS, CDR2 YYNGEE. This CDR3 region has 13 residues. CDR3 sequence: CASSQGTVGEQYF.

V usage is TRBV5-4 and J usage is TRBJ2-3; lacking DNA, the TRBD2 call made by TCRdb goes unchecked. The CDR3 totals 15 residues. Per the germline V gene, CDR1 is SGHNT and CDR2 is YYREEE (reference sequence). CDR3 region: CASKIRDSNTDTQYF.